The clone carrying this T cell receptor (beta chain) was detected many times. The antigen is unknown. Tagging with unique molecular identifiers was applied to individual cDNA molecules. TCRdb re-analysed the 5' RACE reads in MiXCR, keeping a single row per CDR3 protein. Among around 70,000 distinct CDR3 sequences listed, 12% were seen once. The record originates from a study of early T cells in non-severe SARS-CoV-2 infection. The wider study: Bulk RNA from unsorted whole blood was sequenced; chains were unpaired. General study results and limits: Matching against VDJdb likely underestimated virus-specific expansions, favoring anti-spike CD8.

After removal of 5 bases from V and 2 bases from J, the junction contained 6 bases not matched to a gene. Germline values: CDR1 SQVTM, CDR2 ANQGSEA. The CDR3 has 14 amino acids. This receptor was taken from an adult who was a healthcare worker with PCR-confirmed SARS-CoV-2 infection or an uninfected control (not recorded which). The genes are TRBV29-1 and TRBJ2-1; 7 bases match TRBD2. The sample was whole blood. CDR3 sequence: CSVYLAEAYNEQFF. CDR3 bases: TGCAGCGTTTATCTAGCGGAAGCCTACAATGAGCAGTTCTTC.